This T cell receptor (beta chain) was found in a study of blood T cells in healthy people across ages. Overall study: Per every two T cells, about one barcoded beta molecule was captured by template switching.

Then a second PCR, running roughly 7 to 11 cycles, was carried out with a sample-barcoded 5' primer and a J-beta primer mix. Each CDR3 protein gets one entry after TCRdb re-called the 5' RACE reads with MiXCR. The table has 1,500,000 or so distinct CDR3 sequences, 35% to 45% seen once. Study results and caveats: Lack of knowledge of donor CMV status possibly confounded expanded clonotype changes.

This clonotype has more than one count but fewer than ten. Its matching antigen is unknown. Germline CDR1 LGHNA, CDR2 YSLEER. The V end lost 0 bases, the J end lost 0 bases, and 8 bases lay between the germline ends. The CDR3 runs to 15 residues. Sequencing used blood. This chain connects TRBV4-3 to TRBJ1-2; D remains ambiguous. This TCR derives from a woman between 18 and 29 years old in good health. The CDR3 loop reads CASSQEDSSNYGYTF. The CDR3 coding sequence is TGCGCCAGCAGCCAAGAGGATAGTTCTAACTATGGCTACACCTTC.